Below are 26 T cell receptor beta chains sequenced from a single sample in a study of early T cells in non-severe SARS-CoV-2 infection. One entry per CDR3 protein, called by TCRdb with MiXCR from the 5' RACE reads. The sample includes about 92,000 distinct CDR3 sequences, approximately 14% of them seen just once. The sequencing input was whole blood. The receptors stem from an adult who was a healthcare worker with PCR-confirmed SARS-CoV-2 infection or an uninfected control (not recorded which).

This clonotype has more than one count but fewer than ten. The genes are TRBV7-9 and TRBJ2-7, with 11 bases matching TRBD1. Trimming cost V 5 bases and J 1 base; bases outside gene matches: 4. Germline V lookup: CDR1 SEHNR, CDR2 FQNEAQ (reference sequence). The CDR3 is 15 amino acids. This CDR3 is CASSPGTGGSYEQYF. As DNA, the CDR3 is TGTGCCAGCAGCCCCGGGACAGGGGGGTCCTACGAGCAGTACTTC.

V is TRBV19 and J is TRBJ1-2; D is possibly TRBD1 (5 bases). V shed 8 bases and J shed 8 bases, with 15 bases lying between them. The CDR3 consists of 12 residues. The germline gives CDR1 LNHDA, CDR2 SQIVND (reference sequence). The CDR3 loop is CASGRDSRGYTF. As DNA, the CDR3 is TGTGCCAGTGGGCGAGACAGTCGGGGCTACACCTTC.

This clonotype was observed a few times. J is TRBJ2-3 and V is TRBV20-1; TRBD2 matches 8 bases. The CDR3 extends over 15 amino acids. The V segment lost 3 bases and the J segment 1 base; nucleotides outside the gene matches: 6. Germline V CDR1 and CDR2: DFQATT, SNEGSKA (reference sequence). CDR3 protein: CSASPAGARTDTQYF. The CDR3 DNA follows: TGCAGTGCTAGCCCAGCGGGGGCCCGCACAGATACGCAGTATTTT.

This clonotype was counted between two and nine times. This may come from a read error, since a much larger clone is one base off. The chain combines TRBV6-5 with TRBJ1-5; D gene unclear. V was clipped by 2 bases and J by 0 bases, with 2 bases between them. The CDR3 has 13 residues. Germline V gives CDR1 MNHEY, CDR2 SVGAGI. The DNA of the CDR3 is TGTGCCAGCAGTTACGGTAGCAATCAGCCCCAGCATTTT. Protein product: CASSYGSNQPQHF.

This clonotype was seen only a few times. This chain connects TRBV27 to TRBJ1-4; D may be TRBD1 (6 bases). This CDR3 has 21 residues. V lost 0 bases and J 0 bases, leaving 23 bases between the germline ends. Germline values: CDR1 MNHEY, CDR2 SMNVEV (reference sequence). As DNA, the CDR3 is TGTGCCAGCAGTTTATCCAGCCAGGGGCCTGGCCTAGTTGCAACTAATGAAAAACTGTTTTTT. Amino acid sequence: CASSLSSQGPGLVATNEKLFF.

This clonotype appeared a few times. This chain links TRBV10-2 with TRBJ2-3; TRBD2 matches at 11 bases. The germline V gene has CDR1 WSHSY and CDR2 SAAADI. V trimming: 6 bases; J trimming: 2 bases; junction bases outside the gene matches: 7. This CDR3 is 16 amino acids long. CDR3 in DNA: TGCGCCAGCAGAGATAGACTAGCGGGGCTCACAGATACGCAGTATTTT. Amino acids: CASRDRLAGLTDTQYF.

The chain employs TRBV7-6 and TRBJ2-3; a weak D match, TRBD2 (6 bases). Deletions cut 2 bases from V and 4 bases from J, with 10 bases between. Germline CDR1 is SGHVS and CDR2 is FNYEAQ. CDR3 length equals 14 residues. CDR3 region: CASSLTPSADTQYF. CDR3 DNA: TGTGCCAGCAGCTTAACCCCTAGCGCAGATACGCAGTATTTT.

Many counts were recorded for this clonotype. The chain employs TRBV3-1 and TRBJ2-3; the D is unclear. This CDR3 comprises 12 residues. Trimming took off 3 bases at V and 0 bases at J, with 1 base between the two ends. Germline lookup yields CDR1 LGHDT and CDR2 YNNKEL (reference sequence). CDR3 sequence reads: CASSQSTDTQYF. The CDR3 DNA is TGTGCCAGCAGCCAGAGCACAGATACGCAGTATTTT.

The chain's CDR3 is CASSDSPETGELFF. CDR3 bases: TGTGCCAGCAGTGACTCGCCCGAAACCGGGGAGCTGTTTTTT. V gene TRBV6-4 combines with J gene TRBJ2-2; D is undetermined. The V end was cut by 0 bases, the J end by 5 bases, with 7 bases between. Germline values: CDR1 MRHNA, CDR2 SNTAGT. The CDR3 sequence is 14 residues long.

Many counts were recorded for this clonotype. The chain recombines TRBV30 with TRBJ2-7; D not certain. Germline V gives CDR1 GTSNPN, CDR2 SVGIG (reference sequence). V was trimmed by 0 bases and J by 1 base, leaving 7 bases between them. There are 13 residues in the CDR3. DNA for the CDR3: TGTGCCTGGAGTGTACTCGGTTCCTACGAGCAGTACTTC. Its translation: CAWSVLGSYEQYF. Drawing the rest from reference TRBV30 and TRBJ2-7, the complete variable domain is SQTIHQWPATLVQPVGSPLSLECTVEGTSNPNLYWYRQAAGRGLQLLFYSVGIGQISSEVPQNLSASRPQDRQFILSSKKLLLSDSGFYLCAWSVLGSYEQYFGPGTRLTVT.

This clonotype was found many times. The chain is built from TRBV4-2 and TRBJ2-2, with 10 bases fitting TRBD1. The V gene's germline CDR1 is LGHNA and CDR2 YNFKEQ. Unmatched junction bases numbered 6, after V lost 4 bases and J lost 7 bases. This CDR3 is built from 15 residues. CDR3 bases: TGTGCCAGCAGCCCCCGGACAGGGGGGGGCGGGGAGCTGTTTTTT. Protein: CASSPRTGGGGELFF.

The V and J genes are TRBV6-1 and TRBJ1-6; TRBD1 is a possible D gene (5 bases). Germline loops: CDR1 MNHNS, CDR2 SASEGT. This CDR3 has 14 residues. V lost 3 bases and J lost 6, with 9 bases in between. CDR3: CASSEWGSNSPLHF. The CDR3, as DNA: TGTGCCAGCAGTGAGTGGGGGTCTAATTCACCCCTCCACTTT.

The V gene is TRBV6-6, the J gene TRBJ1-4; 7 bases align to TRBD1. Germline V CDR1 and CDR2: MNHNY, SVGAGI (reference sequence). Trimming cost V 6 bases and J 4 bases; bases outside gene matches: 5. The CDR3 contains 14 residues. CDR3 sequence reads: CASRGDSFNEKLFF. For the CDR3, the DNA is TGTGCCAGCAGAGGGGACAGTTTTAATGAAAAACTGTTTTTT.

The rearrangement joins TRBV4-2 to TRBJ1-1; 7 bases line up with TRBD1. Trimming cost V 0 bases and J 5 bases; bases outside gene matches: 6. The CDR3 runs to 15 residues. Germline V gene sequence: CDR1 LGHNA, CDR2 YNFKEQ. The CDR3 DNA sequence: TGTGCCAGCAGCCAAGAGGGGCTCAGGGGGACTGAAGCTTTCTTT. It codes for CASSQEGLRGTEAFF.

This clonotype was seen ten or more times. The V gene is TRBV6-5, the J gene TRBJ1-3, with D possibly being TRBD1 (5 bases). Germline CDR1 and CDR2: MNHEY and SVGAGI. This CDR3 has 16 amino acids. V lost 0 bases, J lost 2 bases, and 11 bases lay in between. The chain's CDR3 is CASSYSPREAGNTIYF. DNA for the CDR3: TGTGCCAGCAGTTACTCTCCCAGGGAAGCTGGAAACACCATATATTTT.

This clonotype was detected only a few times. The chain couples TRBV6-5 to TRBJ2-3, with 12 bases lining up with TRBD2. The CDR3 is 16 amino acids. Germline V CDR1 and CDR2: MNHEY, SVGAGI. The V and J ends lost 5 bases and 8 bases, in that order; junction bases with no gene match: 11. CDR3 region: CASSQTSGGPGGTQYF. Here the CDR3 DNA reads TGTGCCAGCAGTCAAACTAGCGGGGGGCCGGGTGGTACGCAGTATTTT.

This clonotype has only a few counts. This chain uses TRBV3-1 with TRBJ2-1, with D unclear. The CDR3 covers 12 residues. V gave up 4 bases and J gave up 4 bases, with 5 bases separating them. Germline assignment: CDR1 LGHDT and CDR2 YNNKEL (reference sequence). The CDR3, as DNA: TGTGCCAGCAGCCTTCTATACAATGAGCAGTTCTTC. Translation: CASSLLYNEQFF.

The rearrangement joins TRBV6-4 to TRBJ1-6; no definite D call. This CDR3 is built from 11 residues. Trimming removed 6 bases from V and 8 bases from J, with 5 bases in between. CDR1 and CDR2 (germline): MRHNA, SNTAGT. The CDR3 sequence is CASRPDSPLHF. The CDR3 DNA sequence: TGTGCCAGCAGACCGGATTCACCCCTCCACTTT.

V usage is TRBV28 and J usage is TRBJ2-3; D is unclear. The V gene lost 3 bases and the J gene lost 2 bases, with 15 bases spanning the gap. The germline gives CDR1 MDHEN, CDR2 SYDVKM. The CDR3 has 16 amino acids. CDR3 protein: CASSLPSLENTDTQYF. The CDR3 coding sequence is TGTGCCAGCAGTTTGCCCAGCCTGGAAAACACAGATACGCAGTATTTT. The full variable domain, its missing parts supplied by reference TRBV28 and TRBJ2-3, is DVKVTQSSRYLVKRTGEKVFLECVQDMDHENMFWYRQDPGLGLRLIYFSYDVKMKEKGDIPEGYSVSREKKERFSLILESASTNQTSMYLCASSLPSLENTDTQYFGPGTRLTVL.

CDR3 sequence: CASSELEGYQETQYF. The CDR3 bases are TGTGCCAGCAGTGAATTGGAGGGATACCAAGAGACCCAGTACTTC. This chain uses TRBV25-1 with TRBJ2-5, with D perhaps matching TRBD2 (6 bases). Deletions cut 1 base from V and 0 bases from J, with 9 bases between. CDR3 size: 15 residues. Germline CDR1 reads MGHDK; CDR2 reads SYGVNS.

V and J are TRBV28 and TRBJ2-5; D call uncertain. Trimming took 6 bases from V and 2 from J, leaving 16 bases between them. The V gene's germline CDR1 is MDHEN and CDR2 SYDVKM. The CDR3 runs 15 residues. The CDR3 loop is CASRQQVTRQETQYF. CDR3 DNA sequence: TGTGCCAGCAGGCAGCAAGTAACACGGCAAGAGACCCAGTACTTC.

In its sample, this clonotype was seen many times. V usage is TRBV4-1 and J usage is TRBJ2-6; 7 bases align to TRBD1. The CDR3 totals 20 residues. V lost 0 bases and J lost 1; bases outside the gene matches: 12. Per germline, CDR1 MGHRA and CDR2 YSYEKL. CDR3 loop: CASSQEGTGATISGANVLTF. In nucleotides, the CDR3 is TGCGCCAGCAGCCAAGAAGGAACAGGGGCCACTATATCTGGGGCCAACGTCCTGACTTTC.

The J gene is TRBJ1-3, the V gene TRBV27, with 10 bases fitting TRBD1. CDR1 and CDR2 from the germline V gene are MNHEY and SMNVEV (reference sequence). This CDR3 region has 15 residues. V was clipped by 2 bases and J by 6 bases; unmatched bases: 4. CDR3: CASSLRGTGENTIYF. The CDR3 DNA follows: TGTGCCAGCAGTTTACGGGGGACAGGGGAAAACACCATATATTTT.

This clonotype was seen a handful of times. The chain uses TRBV6-6 and TRBJ2-3, with TRBD1 as a possible D gene (6 bases). The CDR3 totals 15 residues. Trimming pared 2 bases from V and 0 bases from J, leaving 9 bases between. CDR1 MNHNY and CDR2 SVGAGI come from the germline V gene (reference sequence). In DNA, the CDR3 is TGTGCCAGCAGTTACGCCGGACAGAGCACAGATACGCAGTATTTT. It translates to CASSYAGQSTDTQYF.

This clonotype was seen only a few times. A junction boundary mismatches the germline segment, possibly from a read error. The chain has TRBV5-6 and TRBJ2-4; D call uncertain. The CDR3 runs to 13 residues. Per germline, CDR1 SGHDT and CDR2 YYEEEE. The CDR3 spells CASSSQRPSDPSF. The CDR3 coding sequence is TGTGCCAGCAGCTCACAACGCCCGTCCGACCCCAGCTTC.

The chain carries TRBV28 and TRBJ2-5, with a tentative D call TRBD1 (8 bases). CDR3 length: 16 residues. Trimming took off 6 bases at V and 2 bases at J, with 19 bases between the two ends. Germline V CDR1 and CDR2: MDHEN, SYDVKM. The CDR3 here is CASSLEYRGGQETQYF. In DNA, the CDR3 is TGTGCCAGCAGCCTAGAGTACAGGGGGGGTCAAGAGACCCAGTACTTC.